These 3 T cell receptor beta chains originate from one sample sequenced in a study of long-term antiretroviral therapy in people with HIV. The assay used was immunoSEQ (version v3.0), run at survey level. The assay was immunoSEQ multiplex PCR, and TCRdb's table has in-frame clones only and misses some. The sample holds about 17,000 clones, 70% to 80% seen once. The material was unsorted PBMCs, obtained at the start of antiretroviral therapy. These receptors were collected from a man aged 30-40 years with HIV.

This clone showed up just once. V usage is TRBV7-2 and J usage is TRBJ2-1, with 8 bases aligning to TRBD2. The CDR3 consists of 16 residues. Germline V gene data show CDR1 as SGHTA and CDR2 as FQGNSA. The ends lost 5 bases at V and 0 bases at J; junction bases unmatched: 6. In DNA, the CDR3 is TGTGCCAGCAGCCCTCGGACTAGCCGCTCCTACAATGAGCAGTTCTTC. Protein: CASSPRTSRSYNEQFF.

The rearrangement links TRBV5-1 to TRBJ2-2; D gene unclear. Looked up from germline, CDR1 is SGHRS and CDR2 is YFSETQ. Trimming took 0 bases from V and 6 from J, leaving 12 bases between them. The CDR3 covers 15 residues. The CDR3: CASSLGHLLSGELFF. The CDR3 DNA is TGCGCCAGCAGCTTGGGACACCTCCTTTCCGGGGAGCTGTTTTTT.

This clone was seen once. The gene calls are TRBV6-5 and TRBJ2-1; TRBD2 matches at 11 bases. The CDR3 is made up of 11 amino acids. Trimming took 7 bases from V and 12 from J; bases not matched to a gene: 2. Germline V gene data show CDR1 as MNHEY and CDR2 as SVGAGI. DNA for the CDR3: TGTGCCAGCATAGCGGGGGGGAGGCAGTTCTTC. This translates into CASIAGGRQFF.